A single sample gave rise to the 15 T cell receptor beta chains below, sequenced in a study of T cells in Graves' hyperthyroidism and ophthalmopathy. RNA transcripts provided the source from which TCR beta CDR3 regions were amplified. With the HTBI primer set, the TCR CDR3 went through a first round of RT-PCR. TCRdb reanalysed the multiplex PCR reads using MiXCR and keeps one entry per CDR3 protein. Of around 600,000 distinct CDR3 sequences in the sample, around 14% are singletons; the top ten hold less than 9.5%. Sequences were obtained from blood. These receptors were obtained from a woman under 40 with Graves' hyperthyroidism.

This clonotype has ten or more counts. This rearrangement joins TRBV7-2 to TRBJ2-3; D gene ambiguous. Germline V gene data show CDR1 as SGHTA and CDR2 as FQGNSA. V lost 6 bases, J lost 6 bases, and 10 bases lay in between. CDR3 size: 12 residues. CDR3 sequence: CASRRTTDTQYF. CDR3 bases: TGTGCCAGCAGACGAACCACTGATACGCAGTATTTT.

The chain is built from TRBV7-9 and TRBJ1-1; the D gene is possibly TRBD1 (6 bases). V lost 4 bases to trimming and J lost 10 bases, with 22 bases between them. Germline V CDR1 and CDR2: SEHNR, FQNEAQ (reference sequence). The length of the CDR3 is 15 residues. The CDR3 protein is CASSSGGRATLGAFF. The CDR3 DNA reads TGTGCCAGCAGCTCGGGGGGGCGTGCAACTCTGGGAGCTTTCTTT.

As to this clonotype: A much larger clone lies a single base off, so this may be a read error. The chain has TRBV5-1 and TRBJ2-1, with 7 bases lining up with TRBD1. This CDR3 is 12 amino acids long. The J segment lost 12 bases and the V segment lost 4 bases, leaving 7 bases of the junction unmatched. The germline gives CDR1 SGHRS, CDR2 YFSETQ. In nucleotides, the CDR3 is TGCGCCAGCAGCCGAGACAGGGCGGTGCAGTTCTTC. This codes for CASSRDRAVQFF.

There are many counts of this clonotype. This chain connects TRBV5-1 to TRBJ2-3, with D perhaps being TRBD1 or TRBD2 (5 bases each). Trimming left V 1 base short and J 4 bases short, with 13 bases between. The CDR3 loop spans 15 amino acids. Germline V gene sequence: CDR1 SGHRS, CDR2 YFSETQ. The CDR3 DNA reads TGCGCCAGCAGCTTGTTCGCAGGGACCGCAGATACGCAGTATTTT. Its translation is CASSLFAGTADTQYF.

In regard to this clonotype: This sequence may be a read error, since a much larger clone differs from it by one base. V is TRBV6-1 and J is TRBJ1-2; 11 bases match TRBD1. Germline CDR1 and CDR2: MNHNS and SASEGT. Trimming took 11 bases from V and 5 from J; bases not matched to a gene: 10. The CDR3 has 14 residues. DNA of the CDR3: TGTGCCGGTAGAGGGACAGGGGGAGAGTATGGCTACACCTTC. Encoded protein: CAGRGTGGEYGYTF.

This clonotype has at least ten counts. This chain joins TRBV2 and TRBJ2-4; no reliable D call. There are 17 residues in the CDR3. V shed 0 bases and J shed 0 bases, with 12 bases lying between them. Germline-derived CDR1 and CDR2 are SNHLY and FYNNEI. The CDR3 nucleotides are TGTGCCAGCAGTGAAGCTGGTGGGGTTTTAGCCAAAAACATTCAGTACTTC. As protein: CASSEAGGVLAKNIQYF.

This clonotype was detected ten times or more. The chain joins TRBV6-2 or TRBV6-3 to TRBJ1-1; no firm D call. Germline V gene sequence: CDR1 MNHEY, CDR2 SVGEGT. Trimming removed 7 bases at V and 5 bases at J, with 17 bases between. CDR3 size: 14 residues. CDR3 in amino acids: CASNPREVRTEAFF. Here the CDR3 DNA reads TGTGCCAGCAACCCCCGGGAAGTGCGGACTGAAGCTTTCTTT.

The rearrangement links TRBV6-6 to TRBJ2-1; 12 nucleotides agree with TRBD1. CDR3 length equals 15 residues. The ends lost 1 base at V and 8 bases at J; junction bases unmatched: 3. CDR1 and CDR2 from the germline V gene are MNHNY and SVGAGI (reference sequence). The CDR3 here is CASSYLGTGGHEQFF. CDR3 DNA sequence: TGTGCCAGCAGTTACTTGGGGACAGGGGGCCATGAGCAGTTCTTC.

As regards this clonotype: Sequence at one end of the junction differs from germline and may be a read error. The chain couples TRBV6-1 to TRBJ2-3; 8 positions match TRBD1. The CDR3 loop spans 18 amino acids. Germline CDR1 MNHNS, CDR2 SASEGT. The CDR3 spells CVSSEWPQGGIRTDTQYF. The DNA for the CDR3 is TGTGTCAGCAGTGAATGGCCACAGGGGGGAATTCGCACAGATACGCAGTATTTT.

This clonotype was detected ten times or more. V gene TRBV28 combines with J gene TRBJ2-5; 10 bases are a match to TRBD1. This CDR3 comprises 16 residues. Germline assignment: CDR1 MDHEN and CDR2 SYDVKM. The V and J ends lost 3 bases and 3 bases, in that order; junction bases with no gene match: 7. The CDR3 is CASSLGGQGVKETQYF. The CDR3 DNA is TGTGCCAGCAGTTTGGGTGGACAGGGGGTGAAAGAGACCCAGTACTTC.

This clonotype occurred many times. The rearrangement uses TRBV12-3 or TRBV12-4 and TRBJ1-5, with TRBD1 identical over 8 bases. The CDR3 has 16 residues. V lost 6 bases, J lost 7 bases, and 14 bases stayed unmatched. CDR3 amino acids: CASSRTGGDSGQPQHF. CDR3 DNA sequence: TGTGCCAGCAGCCGTACAGGGGGGGACTCGGGGCAGCCCCAGCATTTT.

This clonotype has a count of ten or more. The CDR3 DNA reads TGTGCCAGCACTCTACAGGGTATGAACACTGAAGCTTTCTTT. Translated: CASTLQGMNTEAFF. V is TRBV12-3 or TRBV12-4 and J is TRBJ1-1; a weak D match, TRBD1 (6 bases). This CDR3 has 14 amino acids. Between the trimmed V and J ends, which lost 7 bases and 0 bases, there was a span of 12 bases.

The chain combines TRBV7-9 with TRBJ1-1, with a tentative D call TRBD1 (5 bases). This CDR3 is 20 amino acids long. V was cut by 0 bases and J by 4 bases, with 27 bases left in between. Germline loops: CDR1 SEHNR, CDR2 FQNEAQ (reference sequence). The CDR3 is CASSLAGVGGIKLGGTEAFF. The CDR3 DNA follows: TGTGCCAGCAGCTTAGCGGGCGTCGGGGGGATCAAGCTGGGCGGCACTGAAGCTTTCTTT.

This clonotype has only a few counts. The CDR3 DNA reads as TGTGCCAGCAGCGAGGGACTAGGGGGTTACAATGAGCAGTTCTTC. Translating gives CASSEGLGGYNEQFF. This chain connects TRBV9 to TRBJ2-1, with 8 positions matching TRBD2. V was clipped by 3 bases and J by 4 bases; unmatched bases: 6. The CDR3 is 15 amino acids. CDR1 is SGDLS, CDR2 YYNGEE, per germline.

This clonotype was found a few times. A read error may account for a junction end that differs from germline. The CDR3 DNA is TGTGCCAGTAGTGGGTCGTCACGGGATATGCAGTATTTT. Encoded protein: CASSGSSRDMQYF. V is TRBV19 and J is TRBJ2-3, with D possibly TRBD2 on 5 matching bases. This CDR3 region has 13 residues. From germline, CDR1 is LNHDA and CDR2 SQIVND (reference sequence).